Listed here are 19 T cell receptor beta chains from one sample, sequenced in a study of cytomegalovirus exposure and HLA in healthy donors. Profiled with immunoSEQ multiplex PCR; TCRdb holds only in-frame clones, not every one. The data show about 57,000 clones, with more than 80% seen just once and roughly 5.2% held by the top ten. The specimen was PBMCs. These receptor sequences come from a woman aged 18-35 years in good health and CMV-seronegative.

The rearrangement links TRBV5-4 to TRBJ2-5, with 11 bases matching TRBD2. The trim removed 4 bases at V and 5 bases at J, leaving 13 bases unmatched. Germline V gene sequence: CDR1 SGHNT, CDR2 YYREEE (reference sequence). The length of the CDR3 is 17 residues. The CDR3 protein is CASSPGGSGGAGETQYF. The DNA of the CDR3 is TGTGCCAGCAGCCCCGGGGGTAGCGGGGGGGCCGGGGAGACCCAGTACTTC.

This rearrangement joins TRBV2 to TRBJ2-7, with TRBD2 matching over 7 bases. Germline V gene sequence: CDR1 SNHLY, CDR2 FYNNEI. Germline trimming cut 6 bases from V and 2 bases from J; bases unmatched to any gene: 4. The CDR3 runs 13 residues. DNA of the CDR3: TGTGCCAGCAGACTGGGGGGGGCCTACGAGCAGTACGTC. Protein: CASRLGGAYEQYV.

The CDR3 here is CASGRDSSYEQYV. In DNA form, the CDR3 reads TGTGCTAGTGGTCGAGACAGCTCCTACGAGCAGTACGTC. The genes are TRBV12-5 and TRBJ2-7; the D gene is possibly TRBD1 (5 bases). The CDR3 loop spans 13 amino acids. Trimming removed 5 bases at V and 0 bases at J, with 8 bases between. CDR1 LGHNT and CDR2 FRNRAP come from the germline V gene.

V usage is TRBV19 and J usage is TRBJ2-2; TRBD1 is a possible D gene (6 bases). The germline V gene encodes CDR1 LNHDA and CDR2 SQIVND (reference sequence). The V end lost 7 bases, the J end lost 1 base, and 19 bases lay between the germline ends. CDR3 length equals 17 residues. This chain's CDR3 is CASTAPPGHLNTGELFF. Written as DNA, the CDR3 is TGTGCCAGTACCGCACCCCCGGGACACCTGAACACCGGGGAGCTGTTTTTT.

This rearrangement joins TRBV7-3 to TRBJ2-3; the D gene is possibly TRBD2 (5 bases). The ends were cut back, 5 bases at V and 2 bases at J, with 20 bases in the middle. Germline assignment: CDR1 SGHTA and CDR2 FQGTGA. The CDR3 has 17 amino acids. CDR3 amino acids: CASSRRAGLLNTDTQYF. Written as DNA, the CDR3 is TGTGCCAGCAGCCGACGGGCGGGTCTTTTAAACACAGATACGCAGTATTTT.

The chain employs TRBV12-5 and TRBJ1-1; D is unresolved. The CDR3 totals 11 residues. Germline CDR1 is LGHNT and CDR2 is FRNRAP. Trimming took 7 bases from V and 10 from J, leaving 13 bases between them. The CDR3 sequence is CASDRLGGAFF. In DNA form, the CDR3 reads TGTGCTAGTGATCGCCTAGGTGGAGCTTTCTTT. Filled out from reference TRBV12-5 and TRBJ1-1, the complete variable domain reads DARVTQTPRHKVTEMGQEVTMRCQPILGHNTVFWYRQTMMQGLELLAYFRNRAPLDDSGMPKDRFSAEMPDATLATLKIQPSEPRDSAVYFCASDRLGGAFFGQGTRLTVV.

This clone has just one count. This rearrangement joins TRBV2 to TRBJ2-5; the D gene is possibly TRBD2 (6 bases). Trimming pared 6 bases from V and 5 bases from J, leaving 16 bases between. The CDR3 is 14 residues long. Germline loops: CDR1 SNHLY, CDR2 FYNNEI. CDR3 loop: CASREGLARETQYF. The CDR3 DNA reads as TGTGCCAGCAGGGAGGGGCTAGCGAGGGAGACCCAGTACTTC. The whole variable domain, filled in from reference TRBV2 and TRBJ2-5, reads EPEVTQTPSHQVTQMGQEVILRCVPISNHLYFYWYRQILGQKVEFLVSFYNNEISEKSEIFDDQFSVERPDGSNFTLKIRSTKLEDSAMYFCASREGLARETQYFGPGTRLLVL.

This chain connects TRBV5-1 to TRBJ2-1, with 8 bases fitting TRBD2. Unmatched junction bases numbered 2, after V lost 0 bases and J lost 3 bases. Germline V gives CDR1 SGHRS, CDR2 YFSETQ. This CDR3 is 15 amino acids long. CDR3 in DNA: TGCGCCAGCAGCTTGGCTCTAGCGGGCTACAATGAGCAGTTCTTC. Amino acid sequence: CASSLALAGYNEQFF. The full variable domain, in which reference TRBV5-1 and TRBJ2-1 provide the parts outside the CDR3, is KAGVTQTPRYLIKTRGQQVTLSCSPISGHRSVSWYQQTPGQGLQFLFEYFSETQRNKGNFPGRFSGRQFSNSRSEMNVSTLELGDSALYLCASSLALAGYNEQFFGPGTRLTVL.

The chain couples TRBV11-3 to TRBJ2-3; 11 bases align to TRBD2. With 4 bases clipped from V and 2 bases from J, the junction kept 5 bases outside the gene matches. Germline CDR1 SGHNT, CDR2 YENEEA. The CDR3 runs to 16 residues. This CDR3 reads CASSSRLAGPTDTQYF. In DNA, the CDR3 is TGTGCCAGCAGCTCAAGACTAGCGGGGCCCACAGATACGCAGTATTTT.

This clone was found once. CDR3: CASSMDRGGFEPQHF. The CDR3 bases are TGTGCCAGTAGTATGGACAGGGGAGGTTTTGAGCCCCAGCATTTT. The chain couples TRBV19 to TRBJ1-5; the match to TRBD1 covers 9 bases. Unmatched junction bases numbered 8, after V lost 3 bases and J lost 8 bases. Germline CDR1 is LNHDA and CDR2 is SQIVND (reference sequence). The length of the CDR3 is 15 residues.

This chain connects TRBV15 to TRBJ1-4; no clear D. The germline CDR1 and CDR2 sequences are LNHNV and YYDKDF (reference sequence). The CDR3 is 15 residues long. V shed 0 bases and J shed 8 bases, with 13 bases lying between them. DNA for the CDR3: TGTGCCACCAGCAGAGATCGGGAGGGAGGAGAAAAACTGTTTTTT. Residues: CATSRDREGGEKLFF. Complete variable domain (other parts from reference TRBV15 and TRBJ1-4): DAMVIQNPRYQVTQFGKPVTLSCSQTLNHNVMYWYQQKSSQAPKLLFHYYDKDFNNEADTPDNFQSRRPNTSFCFLDIRSPGLGDTAMYLCATSRDREGGEKLFFGSGTQLSVL.

V gene TRBV15 combines with J gene TRBJ2-3, with a possible D match to TRBD2 (6 bases). CDR3 size: 15 residues. CDR1 and CDR2 from the germline V gene are LNHNV and YYDKDF (reference sequence). Trimming shortened V by 0 bases and J by 3 bases, and 10 bases separated the two germline ends. CDR3 loop: CATSRDGRETDTQYF. CDR3 nucleotides: TGTGCCACCAGCAGAGATGGCCGGGAGACAGATACGCAGTATTTT.

The chain is built from TRBV27 and TRBJ1-4; weak D call: TRBD1 (5 bases). V dropped 3 bases and J dropped 3 bases, with 8 bases sitting between them. Germline CDR1 MNHEY, CDR2 SMNVEV (reference sequence). The CDR3 is 14 residues long. CDR3 in DNA: TGTGCCAGCAGTTTCCAAGGGGCTAATGAAAAACTGTTTTTT. Protein sequence: CASSFQGANEKLFF.

The chain recombines TRBV10-3 with TRBJ2-7; TRBD2 agrees at 11 bases. CDR3 length: 16 residues. Germline CDR1 is ENHRY and CDR2 is SYGVKD. V shed 6 bases, J shed 3 bases, and the junction held 10 bases outside the gene matches. CDR3 bases: TGTGCCATCAGCAAAACGGGACTAGCGGACATCTACGAGCAGTACGTC. Its protein is CAISKTGLADIYEQYV.

The chain couples TRBV18 to TRBJ1-1, with D possibly matching TRBD1 (6 bases). Germline V gene lookup returns CDR1 KGHSH and CDR2 LQKENI. CDR3 length equals 15 residues. The V and J ends lost 9 bases and 7 bases respectively, with 24 bases between them. CDR3: CASFEPGTPKVEAFF. In DNA form, the CDR3 reads TGTGCCAGTTTCGAACCCGGGACACCTAAGGTTGAAGCTTTCTTT.

The chain recombines TRBV6-4 with TRBJ2-1; 8 nucleotides match TRBD2. Germline trimming cut 0 bases from V and 8 bases from J; bases unmatched to any gene: 6. The length of the CDR3 is 15 residues. The germline gives CDR1 MRHNA, CDR2 SNTAGT. The CDR3 DNA follows: TGTGCCAGCAGTGACTCAAGGGACGGGGGGGATGAGCAGTTCTTC. Its translation: CASSDSRDGGDEQFF.

J is TRBJ2-5 and V is TRBV11-2, with D possibly matching TRBD1 (6 bases). The CDR3 has 14 amino acids. Germline-derived CDR1 and CDR2 are SGHAT and FQNNGV. With 4 bases removed from V and 3 bases from J, the gap between germline ends came to 12 bases. The CDR3 DNA reads TGTGCCAGCAGCTCCACAGGGTTTAAAGAGACCCAGTACTTC. This encodes CASSSTGFKETQYF.

This clone appeared a single time. The chain has TRBV27 and TRBJ2-1; D uncertain. V was trimmed by 5 bases and J by 3 bases, leaving 14 bases between them. The CDR3 contains 15 residues. The germline CDR1 and CDR2 sequences are MNHEY and SMNVEV (reference sequence). This CDR3 reads CASSPTPLGYNEQFF. In DNA, the CDR3 is TGTGCCAGCAGTCCGACACCTCTCGGCTACAATGAGCAGTTCTTC.

The chain combines TRBV6-1 with TRBJ1-1; D might be TRBD1 (6 bases). Trimming left V 7 bases short and J 7 bases short, with 16 bases between. The CDR3 extends over 13 amino acids. The germline CDR1 and CDR2 sequences are MNHNS and SASEGT. CDR3 nucleotide sequence: TGTGCCAGCAACCGGGGCGCAGGGGATGAAGCTTTCTTT. Translating gives CASNRGAGDEAFF.